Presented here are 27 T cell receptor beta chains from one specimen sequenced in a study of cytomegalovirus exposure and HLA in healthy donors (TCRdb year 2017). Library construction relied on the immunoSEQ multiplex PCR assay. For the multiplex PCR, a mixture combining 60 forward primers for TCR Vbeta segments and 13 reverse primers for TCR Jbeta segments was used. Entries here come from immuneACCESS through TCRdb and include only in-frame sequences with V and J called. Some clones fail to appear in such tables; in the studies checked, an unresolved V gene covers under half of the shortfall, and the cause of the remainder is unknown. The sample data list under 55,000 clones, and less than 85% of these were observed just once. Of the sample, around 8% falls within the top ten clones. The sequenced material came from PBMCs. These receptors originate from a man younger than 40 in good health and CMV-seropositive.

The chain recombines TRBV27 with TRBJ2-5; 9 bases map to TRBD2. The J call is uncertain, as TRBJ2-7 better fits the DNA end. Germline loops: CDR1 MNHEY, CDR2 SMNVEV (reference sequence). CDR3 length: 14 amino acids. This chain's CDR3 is CASSLASGEYEQYF. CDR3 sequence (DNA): TGTGCCAGCAGTTTAGCTAGCGGGGAATACGAGCAGTACTTC.

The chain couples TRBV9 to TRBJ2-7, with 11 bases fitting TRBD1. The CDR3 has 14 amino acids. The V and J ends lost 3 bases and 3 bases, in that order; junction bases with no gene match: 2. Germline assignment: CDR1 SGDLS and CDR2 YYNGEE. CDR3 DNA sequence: TGTGCCAGCAGCGCCGGGACAGGGGGCTACGAGCAGTACTTC. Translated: CASSAGTGGYEQYF.

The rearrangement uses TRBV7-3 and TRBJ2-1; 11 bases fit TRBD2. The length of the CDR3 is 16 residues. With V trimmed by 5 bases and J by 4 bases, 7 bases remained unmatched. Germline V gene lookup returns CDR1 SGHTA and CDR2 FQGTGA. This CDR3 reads CASSPQLAGVYNEQFF. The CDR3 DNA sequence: TGTGCCAGCAGCCCCCAACTAGCGGGGGTTTACAATGAGCAGTTCTTC. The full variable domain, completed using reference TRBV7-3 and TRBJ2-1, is GAGVSQTPSNKVTEKGKYVELRCDPISGHTALYWYRQSLGQGPEFLIYFQGTGAADDSGLPNDRFFAVRPEGSVSTLKIQRTERGDSAVYLCASSPQLAGVYNEQFFGPGTRLTVL.

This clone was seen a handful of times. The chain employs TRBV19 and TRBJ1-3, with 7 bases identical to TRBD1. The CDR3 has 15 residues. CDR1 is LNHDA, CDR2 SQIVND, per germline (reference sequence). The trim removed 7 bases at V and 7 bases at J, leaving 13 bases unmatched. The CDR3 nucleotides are TGTGCCAGTACTGACAGGGATATCCCGCGGAACACCATATATTTT. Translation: CASTDRDIPRNTIYF.

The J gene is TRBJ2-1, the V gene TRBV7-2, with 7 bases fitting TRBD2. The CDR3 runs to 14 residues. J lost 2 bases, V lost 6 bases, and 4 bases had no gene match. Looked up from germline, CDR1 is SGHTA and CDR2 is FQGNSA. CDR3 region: CASSERGTYNEQFF. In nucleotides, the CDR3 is TGTGCCAGCAGTGAGCGGGGAACCTACAATGAGCAGTTCTTC.

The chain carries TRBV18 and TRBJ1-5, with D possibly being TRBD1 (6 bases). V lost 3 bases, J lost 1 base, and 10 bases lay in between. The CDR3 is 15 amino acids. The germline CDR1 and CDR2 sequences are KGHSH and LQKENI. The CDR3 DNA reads TGTGCCAGCTCACCGGTTCAGGGGAGCAATCAGCCCCAGCATTTT. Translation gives CASSPVQGSNQPQHF.

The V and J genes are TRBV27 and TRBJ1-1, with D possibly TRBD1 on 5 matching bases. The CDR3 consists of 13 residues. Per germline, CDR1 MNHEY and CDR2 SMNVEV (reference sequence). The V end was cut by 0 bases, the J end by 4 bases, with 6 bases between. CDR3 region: CASSLSGVTEAFF. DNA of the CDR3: TGTGCCAGCAGTTTATCAGGGGTCACTGAAGCTTTCTTT.

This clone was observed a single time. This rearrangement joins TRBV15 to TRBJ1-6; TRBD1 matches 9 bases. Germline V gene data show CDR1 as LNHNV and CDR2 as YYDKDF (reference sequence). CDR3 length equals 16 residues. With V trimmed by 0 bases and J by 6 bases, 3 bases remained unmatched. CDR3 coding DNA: TGTGCCACCAGCAGAGAGGGGACAGGGCTTAATTCACCCCTCCACTTT. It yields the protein CATSREGTGLNSPLHF.

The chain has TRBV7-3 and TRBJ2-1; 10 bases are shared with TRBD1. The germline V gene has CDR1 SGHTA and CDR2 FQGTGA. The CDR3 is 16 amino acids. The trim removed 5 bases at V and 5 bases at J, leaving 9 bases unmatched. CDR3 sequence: CASSLYGTGVNNEQFF. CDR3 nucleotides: TGTGCCAGCAGCCTGTATGGGACAGGGGTCAACAATGAGCAGTTCTTC.

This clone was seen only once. CDR3 residues: CASSGEAGRWDSPLHF. As DNA, the CDR3 is TGTGCCAGCAGCGGTGAGGCCGGCCGGTGGGATTCACCCCTCCACTTT. V and J are TRBV7-6 and TRBJ1-6; D unclear. V dropped 5 bases and J dropped 8 bases, with 19 bases sitting between them. There are 16 residues in the CDR3. CDR1 is SGHVS, CDR2 FNYEAQ, per germline.

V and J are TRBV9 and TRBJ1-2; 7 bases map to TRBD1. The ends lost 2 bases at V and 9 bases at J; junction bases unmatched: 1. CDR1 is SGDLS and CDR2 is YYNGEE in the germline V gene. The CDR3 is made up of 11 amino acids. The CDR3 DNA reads TGTGCCAGCAGCGTCAGGGGGAGCTACACCTTC. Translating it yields CASSVRGSYTF.

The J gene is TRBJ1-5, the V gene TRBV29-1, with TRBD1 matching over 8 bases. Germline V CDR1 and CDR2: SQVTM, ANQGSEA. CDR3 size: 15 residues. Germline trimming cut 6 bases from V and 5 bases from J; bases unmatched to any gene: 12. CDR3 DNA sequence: TGCAGCGTCAAACTGGACAGGGCCTACGATCAGCCCCAGCATTTT. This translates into CSVKLDRAYDQPQHF.

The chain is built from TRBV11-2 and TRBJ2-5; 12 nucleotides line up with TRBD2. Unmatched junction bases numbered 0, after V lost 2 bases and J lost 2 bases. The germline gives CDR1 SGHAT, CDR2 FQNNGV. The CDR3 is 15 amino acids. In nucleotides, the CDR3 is TGTGCCAGCAGCTTACTAGCGGGGGGGCAAGAGACCCAGTACTTC. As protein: CASSLLAGGQETQYF.

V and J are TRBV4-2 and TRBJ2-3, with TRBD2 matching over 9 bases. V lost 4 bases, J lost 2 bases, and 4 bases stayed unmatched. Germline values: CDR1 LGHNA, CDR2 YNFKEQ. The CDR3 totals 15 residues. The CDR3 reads CASSPERGATDTQYF. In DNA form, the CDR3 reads TGTGCCAGCAGCCCAGAGCGGGGGGCCACAGATACGCAGTATTTT.

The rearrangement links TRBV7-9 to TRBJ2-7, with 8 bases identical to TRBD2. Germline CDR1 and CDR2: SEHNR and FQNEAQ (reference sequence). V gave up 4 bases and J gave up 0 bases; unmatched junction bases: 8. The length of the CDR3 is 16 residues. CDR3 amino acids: CASSSIAGISSYEQYF. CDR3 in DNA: TGTGCCAGCAGCTCCATAGCGGGGATCAGCTCCTACGAGCAGTACTTC.

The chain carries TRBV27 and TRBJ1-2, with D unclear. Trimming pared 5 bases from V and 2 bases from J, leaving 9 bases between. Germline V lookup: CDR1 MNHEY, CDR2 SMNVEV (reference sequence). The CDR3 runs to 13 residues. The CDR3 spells CASSPTENYGYTF. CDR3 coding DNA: TGTGCCAGCAGTCCCACAGAGAACTATGGCTACACCTTC.

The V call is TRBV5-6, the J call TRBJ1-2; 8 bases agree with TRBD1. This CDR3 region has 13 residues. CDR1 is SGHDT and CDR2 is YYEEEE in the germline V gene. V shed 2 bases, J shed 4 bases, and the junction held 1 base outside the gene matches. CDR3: CASSLDRGYGYTF. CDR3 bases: TGTGCCAGCAGCTTAGACAGGGGCTATGGCTACACCTTC.

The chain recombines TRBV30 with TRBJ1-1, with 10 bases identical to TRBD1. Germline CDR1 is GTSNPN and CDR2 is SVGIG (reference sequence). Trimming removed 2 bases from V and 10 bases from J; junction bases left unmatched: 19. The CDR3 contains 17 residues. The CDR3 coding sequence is TGTGCCTGGAGTCCCCGAGGATATGGACAGGGGGATAGTGCAGCTTTCTTT. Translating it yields CAWSPRGYGQGDSAAFF. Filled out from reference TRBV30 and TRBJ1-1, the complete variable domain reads SQTIHQWPATLVQPVGSPLSLECTVEGTSNPNLYWYRQAAGRGLQLLFYSVGIGQISSEVPQNLSASRPQDRQFILSSKKLLLSDSGFYLCAWSPRGYGQGDSAAFFGQGTRLTVV.

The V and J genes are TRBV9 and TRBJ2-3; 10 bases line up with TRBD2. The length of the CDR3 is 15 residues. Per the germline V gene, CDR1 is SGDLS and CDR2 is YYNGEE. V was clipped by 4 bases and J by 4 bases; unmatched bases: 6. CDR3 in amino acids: CASSLSGGAPDTQYF. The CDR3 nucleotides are TGTGCCAGCAGCTTAAGCGGGGGGGCCCCAGATACGCAGTATTTT.

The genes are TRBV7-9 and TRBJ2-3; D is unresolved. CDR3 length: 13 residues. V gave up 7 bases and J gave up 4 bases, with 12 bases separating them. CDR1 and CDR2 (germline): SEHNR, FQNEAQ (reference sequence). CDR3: CASNPTLPDTQYF. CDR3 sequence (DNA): TGTGCCAGCAACCCCACTCTCCCAGATACGCAGTATTTT.

The DNA of the CDR3 is TGTGCCAGCAGCTTGGACTTTACCACAGATACGCAGTATTTT. Its protein product is CASSLDFTTDTQYF. The V call is TRBV7-9, the J call TRBJ2-3, with TRBD2 as a possible D gene (5 bases). The V and J ends lost 3 bases and 2 bases respectively, with 9 bases between them. CDR1 is SEHNR, CDR2 FQNEAQ, per germline (reference sequence). The CDR3 has 14 amino acids.

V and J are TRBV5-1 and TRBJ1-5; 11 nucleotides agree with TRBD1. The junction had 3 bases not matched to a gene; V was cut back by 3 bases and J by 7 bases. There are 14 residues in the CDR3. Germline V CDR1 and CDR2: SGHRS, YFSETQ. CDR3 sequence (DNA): TGCGCCAGCAGCTGGACAGGGGGCGAGCAGCCCCAGCATTTT. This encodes CASSWTGGEQPQHF.

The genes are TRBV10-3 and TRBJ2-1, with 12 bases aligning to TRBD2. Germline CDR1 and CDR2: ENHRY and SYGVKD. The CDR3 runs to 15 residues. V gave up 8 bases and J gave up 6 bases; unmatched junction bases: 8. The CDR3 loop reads CAIAPLAGGPNEQFF. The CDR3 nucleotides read TGTGCCATCGCGCCCCTAGCGGGGGGGCCCAATGAGCAGTTCTTC.

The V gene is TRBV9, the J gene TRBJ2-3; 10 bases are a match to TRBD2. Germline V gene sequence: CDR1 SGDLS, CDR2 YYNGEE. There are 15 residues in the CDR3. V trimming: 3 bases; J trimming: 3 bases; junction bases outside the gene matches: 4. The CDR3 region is CASSGPGLATDTQYF. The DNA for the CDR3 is TGTGCCAGCAGCGGACCGGGACTAGCGACAGATACGCAGTATTTT.

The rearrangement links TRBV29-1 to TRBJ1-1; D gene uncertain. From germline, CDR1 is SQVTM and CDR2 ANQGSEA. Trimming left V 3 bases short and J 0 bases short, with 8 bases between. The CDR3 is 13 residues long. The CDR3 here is CSVEEGLNTEAFF. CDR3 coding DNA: TGCAGCGTTGAGGAGGGCCTGAACACTGAAGCTTTCTTT. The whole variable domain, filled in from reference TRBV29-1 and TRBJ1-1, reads SAVISQKPSRDICQRGTSLTIQCQVDSQVTMMFWYRQQPGQSLTLIATANQGSEATYESGFVIDKFPISRPNLTFSTLTVSNMSPEDSSIYLCSVEEGLNTEAFFGQGTRLTVV.

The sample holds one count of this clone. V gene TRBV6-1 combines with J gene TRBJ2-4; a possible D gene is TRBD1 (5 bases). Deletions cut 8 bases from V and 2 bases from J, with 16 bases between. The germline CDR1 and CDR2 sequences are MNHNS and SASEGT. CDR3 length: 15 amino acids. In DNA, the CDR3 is TGTGCCAGCTCGACGCTTCCAGGGACCAAAAACATTCAGTACTTC. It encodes CASSTLPGTKNIQYF.

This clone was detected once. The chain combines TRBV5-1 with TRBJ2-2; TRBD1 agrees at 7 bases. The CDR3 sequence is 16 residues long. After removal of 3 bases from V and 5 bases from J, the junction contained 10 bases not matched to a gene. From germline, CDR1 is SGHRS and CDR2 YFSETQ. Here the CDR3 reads CASSSVRGQATGELFF. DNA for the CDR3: TGCGCCAGCAGCTCTGTGAGGGGGCAGGCGACCGGGGAGCTGTTTTTT.